The TCR beta chain described here comes from a study of T-cell memory formation after mild COVID-19. Study-level background: TCR clusters were mostly donor specific. The study's findings and limits: Day 15 to 85 contractors were CD4/CD8 balanced; later expanders leaned CD4+.

This clonotype has just one count. The antigen is unknown. TCRdb ran MiXCR on the 5' RACE reads and lists one entry per CDR3 protein. The sample lists 140,000 to 150,000 distinct CDR3 sequences; about 23% were seen once. The sequenced sample was PBMCs or a T cell subset sorted from them (not recorded which). This TCR derives from an adult woman who had mild COVID-19 (a few samples of this study predate the infection). Cell type and time point are not known.

The CDR3 DNA sequence: TGCAGCGTTCTCGGGGGCGAACTTGGAAACACCATATATTTT. Residues: CSVLGGELGNTIYF. The chain has TRBV29-1 and TRBJ1-3, with D perhaps TRBD1 (6 bases). Germline V gene data show CDR1 as SQVTM and CDR2 as ANQGSEA. CDR3 size: 14 residues. V lost 5 bases to trimming and J lost 3 bases, with 14 bases between them.